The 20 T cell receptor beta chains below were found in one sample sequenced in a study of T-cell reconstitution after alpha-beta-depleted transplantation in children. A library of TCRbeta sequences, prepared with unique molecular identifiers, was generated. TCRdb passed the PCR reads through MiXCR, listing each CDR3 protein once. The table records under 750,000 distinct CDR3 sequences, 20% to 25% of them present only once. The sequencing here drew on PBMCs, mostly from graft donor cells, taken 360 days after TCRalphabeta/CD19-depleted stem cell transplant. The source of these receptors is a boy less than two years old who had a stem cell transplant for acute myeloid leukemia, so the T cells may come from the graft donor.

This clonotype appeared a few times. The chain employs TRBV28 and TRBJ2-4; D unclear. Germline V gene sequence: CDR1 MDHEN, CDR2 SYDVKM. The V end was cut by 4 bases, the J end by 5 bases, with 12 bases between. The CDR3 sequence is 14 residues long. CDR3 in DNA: TGTGCCAGCAGTTCACCCCCTAACCAAAACATTCAGTACTTC. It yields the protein CASSSPPNQNIQYF.

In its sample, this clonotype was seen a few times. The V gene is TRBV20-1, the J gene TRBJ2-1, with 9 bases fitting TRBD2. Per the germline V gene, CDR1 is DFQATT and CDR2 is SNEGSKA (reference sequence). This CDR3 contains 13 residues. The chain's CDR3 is CSLTSGGSYEQFF. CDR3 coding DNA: TGCAGCCTAACCAGCGGGGGGTCGTATGAGCAGTTCTTC.

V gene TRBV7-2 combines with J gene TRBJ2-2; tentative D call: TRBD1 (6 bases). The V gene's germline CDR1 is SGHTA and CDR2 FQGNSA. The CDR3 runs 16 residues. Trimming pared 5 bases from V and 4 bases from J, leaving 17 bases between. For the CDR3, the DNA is TGTGCCAGCAGCGGAGACAGGACACGAGGCACCGGGGAGCTGTTTTTT. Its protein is CASSGDRTRGTGELFF.

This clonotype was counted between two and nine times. CDR3 amino acids: CASSHSRGAGTGELFF. DNA for the CDR3: TGCGCCAGCAGCCACTCCCGGGGGGCTGGCACCGGGGAGCTGTTTTTT. The chain couples TRBV4-3 to TRBJ2-2; a possible D gene is TRBD2 (7 bases). V lost 3 bases and J 4 bases, leaving 15 bases between the germline ends. The CDR3 covers 16 residues. CDR1 is LGHNA, CDR2 YSLEER, per germline.

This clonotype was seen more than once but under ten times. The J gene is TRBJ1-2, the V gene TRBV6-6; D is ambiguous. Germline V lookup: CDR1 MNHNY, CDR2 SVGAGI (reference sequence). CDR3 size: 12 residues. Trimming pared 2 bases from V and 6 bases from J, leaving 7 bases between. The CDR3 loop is CASSYRVDGYTF. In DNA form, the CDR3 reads TGTGCCAGCAGTTACAGGGTGGATGGCTACACCTTC.

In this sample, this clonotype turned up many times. The CDR3 loop is CASSFWGARVNIQYF. The CDR3 DNA follows: TGTGCCAGCAGTTTTTGGGGGGCGAGAGTCAACATTCAGTACTTC. The chain recombines TRBV12-3 or TRBV12-4 with TRBJ2-4; D possibly matches TRBD1 or TRBD2 (6 bases each). V was cut by 3 bases and J by 7 bases, with 16 bases left in between. This CDR3 has 15 amino acids.

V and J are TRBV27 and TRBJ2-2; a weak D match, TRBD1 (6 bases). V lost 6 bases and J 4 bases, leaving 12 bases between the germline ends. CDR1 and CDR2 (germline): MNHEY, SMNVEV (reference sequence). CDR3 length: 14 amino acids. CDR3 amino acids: CASRKGGRTGELFF. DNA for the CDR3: TGTGCCAGCAGAAAAGGGGGTCGCACCGGGGAGCTGTTTTTT.

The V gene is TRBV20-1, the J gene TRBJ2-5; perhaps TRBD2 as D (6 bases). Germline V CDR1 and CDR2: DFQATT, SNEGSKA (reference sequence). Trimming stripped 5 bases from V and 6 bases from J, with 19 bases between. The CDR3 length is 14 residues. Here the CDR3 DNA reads TGCAGTGCTGGAGGGGCGGGGTTCTTGAAGACCCAGTACTTC. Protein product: CSAGGAGFLKTQYF.

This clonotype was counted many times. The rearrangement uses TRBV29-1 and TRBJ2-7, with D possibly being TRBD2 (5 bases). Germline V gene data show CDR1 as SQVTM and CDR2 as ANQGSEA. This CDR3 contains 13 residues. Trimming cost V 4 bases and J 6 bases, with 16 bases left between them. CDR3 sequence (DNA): TGCAGCGTTGCGTGCCAGAACGGAGGCGAGCAGTACGTC. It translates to CSVACQNGGEQYV.

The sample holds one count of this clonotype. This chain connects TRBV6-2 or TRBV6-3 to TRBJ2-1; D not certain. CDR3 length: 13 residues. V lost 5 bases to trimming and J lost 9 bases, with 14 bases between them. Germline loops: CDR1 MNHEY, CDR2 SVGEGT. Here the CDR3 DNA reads TGTGCCAGCAGTCGCCCCCAAGTTGGTGAGCAGTTCTTC. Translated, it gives CASSRPQVGEQFF.

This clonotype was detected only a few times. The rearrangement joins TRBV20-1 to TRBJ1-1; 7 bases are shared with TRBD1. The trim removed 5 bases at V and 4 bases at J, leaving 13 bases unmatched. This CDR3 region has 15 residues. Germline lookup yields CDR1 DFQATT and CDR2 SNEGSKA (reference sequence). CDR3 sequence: CSAGRQGGWVTEAFF. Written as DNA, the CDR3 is TGCAGTGCTGGTAGACAGGGTGGTTGGGTCACTGAAGCTTTCTTT.

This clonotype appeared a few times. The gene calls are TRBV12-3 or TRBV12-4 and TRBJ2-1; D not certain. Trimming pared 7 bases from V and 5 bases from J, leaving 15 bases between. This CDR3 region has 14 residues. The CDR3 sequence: CASNTGGTNNEQFF. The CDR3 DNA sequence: TGTGCCAGCAATACCGGCGGAACAAACAATGAGCAGTTCTTC.

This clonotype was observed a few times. The CDR3 region has the DNA TGCAGTGCTGCCGGGACAGATAGCAATCAGCCCCAGCATTTT. The encoded protein is CSAAGTDSNQPQHF. The genes are TRBV20-1 and TRBJ1-5, with TRBD1 matching 7 bases. Trimming removed 5 bases from V and 0 bases from J; junction bases left unmatched: 4. Per the germline V gene, CDR1 is DFQATT and CDR2 is SNEGSKA (reference sequence). The CDR3 runs 14 residues.

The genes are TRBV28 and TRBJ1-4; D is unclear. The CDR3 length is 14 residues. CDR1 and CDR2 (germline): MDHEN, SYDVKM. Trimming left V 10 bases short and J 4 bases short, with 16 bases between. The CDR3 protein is CATTARSHNEKLFF. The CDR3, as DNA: TGTGCCACCACAGCAAGGTCCCATAATGAAAAACTGTTTTTT.

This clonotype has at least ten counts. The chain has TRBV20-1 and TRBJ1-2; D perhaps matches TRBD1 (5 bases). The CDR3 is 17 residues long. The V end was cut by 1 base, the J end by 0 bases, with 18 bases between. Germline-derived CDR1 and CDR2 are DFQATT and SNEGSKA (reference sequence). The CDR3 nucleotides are TGCAGTGCTAGAGGCTCTAGGGGCCAGGTCTCTAACTATGGCTACACCTTC. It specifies CSARGSRGQVSNYGYTF.

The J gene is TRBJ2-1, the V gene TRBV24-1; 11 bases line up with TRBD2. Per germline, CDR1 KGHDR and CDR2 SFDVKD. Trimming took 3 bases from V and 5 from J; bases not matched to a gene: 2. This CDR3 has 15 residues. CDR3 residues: CATSDGLAGHNEQFF. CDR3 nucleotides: TGTGCCACCAGTGATGGACTAGCGGGCCACAATGAGCAGTTCTTC.

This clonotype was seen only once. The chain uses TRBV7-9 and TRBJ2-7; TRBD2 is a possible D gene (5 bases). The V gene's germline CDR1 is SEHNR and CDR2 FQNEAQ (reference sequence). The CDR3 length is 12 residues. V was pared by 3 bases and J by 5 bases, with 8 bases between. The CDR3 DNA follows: TGTGCCAGCAGCTTTGCCGGGGACGAGCAGTACTTC. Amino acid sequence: CASSFAGDEQYF. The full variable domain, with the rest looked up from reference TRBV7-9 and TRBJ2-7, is DTGVSQNPRHKITKRGQNVTFRCDPISEHNRLYWYRQTLGQGPEFLTYFQNEAQLEKSRLLSDRFSAERPKGSFSTLEIQRTEQGDSAMYLCASSFAGDEQYFGPGTRLTVT.

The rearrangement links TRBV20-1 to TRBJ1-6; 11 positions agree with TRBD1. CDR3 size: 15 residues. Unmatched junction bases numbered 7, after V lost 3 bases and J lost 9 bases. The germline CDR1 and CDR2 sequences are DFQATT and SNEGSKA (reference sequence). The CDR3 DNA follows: TGCAGTGCTAGGGGACAGGACAGGGGGCCTTCACCCCTCCACTTT. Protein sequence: CSARGQDRGPSPLHF.

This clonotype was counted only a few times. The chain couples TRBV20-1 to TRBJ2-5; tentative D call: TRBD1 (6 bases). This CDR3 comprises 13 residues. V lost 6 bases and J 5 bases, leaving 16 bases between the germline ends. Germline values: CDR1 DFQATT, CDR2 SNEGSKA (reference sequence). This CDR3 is CSATTGAGETQYF. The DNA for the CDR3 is TGCAGTGCCACGACAGGCGCCGGGGAGACCCAGTACTTC.

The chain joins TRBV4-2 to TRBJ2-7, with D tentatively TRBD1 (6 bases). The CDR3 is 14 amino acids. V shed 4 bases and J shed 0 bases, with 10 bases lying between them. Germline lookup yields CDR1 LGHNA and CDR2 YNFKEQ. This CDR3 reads CASSPPGHSYEQYF. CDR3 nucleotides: TGTGCCAGCAGCCCCCCGGGACACTCCTACGAGCAGTACTTC.